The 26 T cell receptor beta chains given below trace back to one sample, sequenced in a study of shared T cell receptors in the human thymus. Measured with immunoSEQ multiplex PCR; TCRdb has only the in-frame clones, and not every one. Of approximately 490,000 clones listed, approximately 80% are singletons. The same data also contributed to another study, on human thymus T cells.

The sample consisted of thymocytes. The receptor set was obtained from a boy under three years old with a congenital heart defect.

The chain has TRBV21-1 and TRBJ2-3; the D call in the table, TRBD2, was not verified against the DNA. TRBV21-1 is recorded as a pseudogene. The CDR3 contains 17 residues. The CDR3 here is CASSPLRVPTSTDTQYF. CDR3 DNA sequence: TGTGCCAGCAGCCCCCTGAGAGTGCCCACTAGCACAGATACGCAGTATTTT.

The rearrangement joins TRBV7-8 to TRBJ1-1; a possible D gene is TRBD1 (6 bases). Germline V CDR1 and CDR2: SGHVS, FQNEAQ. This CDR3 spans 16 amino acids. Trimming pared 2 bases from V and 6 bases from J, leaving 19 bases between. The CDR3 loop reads CASSLRDYPGGAEAFF. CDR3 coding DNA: TGTGCCAGCAGCTTAAGGGACTACCCCGGGGGCGCTGAAGCTTTCTTT.

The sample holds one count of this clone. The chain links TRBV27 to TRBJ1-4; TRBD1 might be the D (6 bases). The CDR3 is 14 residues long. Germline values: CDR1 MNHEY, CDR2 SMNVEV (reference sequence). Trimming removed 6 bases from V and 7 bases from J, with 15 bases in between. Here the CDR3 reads CASSGGRGPEKLFF. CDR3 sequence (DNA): TGTGCCAGCAGCGGGGGGCGGGGCCCTGAAAAACTGTTTTTT.

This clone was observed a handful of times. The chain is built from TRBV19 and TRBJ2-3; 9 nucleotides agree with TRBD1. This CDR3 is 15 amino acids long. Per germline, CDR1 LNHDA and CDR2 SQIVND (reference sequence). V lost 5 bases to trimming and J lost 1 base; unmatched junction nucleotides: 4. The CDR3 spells CASSYHRGRTDTQYF. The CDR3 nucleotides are TGTGCCAGTAGTTATCACAGGGGGCGCACAGATACGCAGTATTTT.

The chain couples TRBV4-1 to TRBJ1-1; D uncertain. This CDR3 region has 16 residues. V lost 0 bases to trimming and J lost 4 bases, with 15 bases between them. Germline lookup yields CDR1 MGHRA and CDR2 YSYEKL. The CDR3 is CASSQDCGPEGTEAFF. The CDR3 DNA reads TGCGCCAGCAGCCAAGATTGCGGCCCCGAAGGCACTGAAGCTTTCTTT.

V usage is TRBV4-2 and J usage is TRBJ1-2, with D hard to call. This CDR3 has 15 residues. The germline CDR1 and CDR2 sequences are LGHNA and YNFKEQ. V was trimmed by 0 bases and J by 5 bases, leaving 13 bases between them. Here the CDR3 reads CASSQDEFQEYGYTF. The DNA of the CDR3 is TGTGCCAGCAGCCAAGATGAGTTCCAAGAATATGGCTACACCTTC.

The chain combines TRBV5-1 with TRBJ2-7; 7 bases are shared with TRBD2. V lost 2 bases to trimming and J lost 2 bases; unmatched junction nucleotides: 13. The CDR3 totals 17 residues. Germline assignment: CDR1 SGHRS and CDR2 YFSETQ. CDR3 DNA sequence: TGCGCCAGCAGCTTAGGGTCGCTATTGGGGGGGGCCTACGAGCAGTACTTC. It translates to CASSLGSLLGGAYEQYF.

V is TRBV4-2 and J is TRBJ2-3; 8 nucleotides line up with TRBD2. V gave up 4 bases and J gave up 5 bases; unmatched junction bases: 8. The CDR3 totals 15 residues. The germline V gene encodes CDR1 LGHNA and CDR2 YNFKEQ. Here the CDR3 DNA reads TGTGCCAGCAGCCCCCCCAAGCGGGGGAAAGATACGCAGTATTTT. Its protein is CASSPPKRGKDTQYF.

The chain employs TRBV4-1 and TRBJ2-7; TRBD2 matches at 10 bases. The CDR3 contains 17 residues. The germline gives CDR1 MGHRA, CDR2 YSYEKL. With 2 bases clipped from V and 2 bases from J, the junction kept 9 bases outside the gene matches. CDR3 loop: CASSQPLGTSETYEQYF. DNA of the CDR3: TGCGCCAGCAGCCAACCTCTCGGGACTAGCGAAACCTACGAGCAGTACTTC.

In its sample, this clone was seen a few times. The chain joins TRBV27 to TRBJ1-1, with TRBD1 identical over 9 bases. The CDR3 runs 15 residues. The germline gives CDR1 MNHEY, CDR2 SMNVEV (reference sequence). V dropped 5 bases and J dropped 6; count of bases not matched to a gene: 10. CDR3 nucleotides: TGTGCCAGCAGTGCACGGACAGGGGAGGCCCCTGAAGCTTTCTTT. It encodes CASSARTGEAPEAFF.

DNA for the CDR3: TGTGCCAGCAGCCCACGCCCCGGGACAGGGGGTATTGGGGCCAACGTCCTGACTTTC. Protein sequence: CASSPRPGTGGIGANVLTF. This sequence joins TRBV7-9 and TRBJ2-6; 11 bases map to TRBD1. V lost 5 bases, J lost 3 bases, and 12 bases stayed unmatched. Germline V gene data show CDR1 as SEHNR and CDR2 as FQNEAQ (reference sequence). The CDR3 runs to 19 residues. The whole variable domain, filled in from reference TRBV7-9 and TRBJ2-6, reads DTGVSQNPRHKITKRGQNVTFRCDPISEHNRLYWYRQTLGQGPEFLTYFQNEAQLEKSRLLSDRFSAERPKGSFSTLEIQRTEQGDSAMYLCASSPRPGTGGIGANVLTFGAGSRLTVL.

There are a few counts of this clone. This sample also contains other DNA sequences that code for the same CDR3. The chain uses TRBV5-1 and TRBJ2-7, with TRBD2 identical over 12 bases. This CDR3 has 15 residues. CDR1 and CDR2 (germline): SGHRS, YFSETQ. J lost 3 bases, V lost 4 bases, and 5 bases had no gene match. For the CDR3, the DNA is TGCGCCAGCAGCACGACTAGCGGGAGAGTCTACGAGCAGTACTTC. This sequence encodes CASSTTSGRVYEQYF.

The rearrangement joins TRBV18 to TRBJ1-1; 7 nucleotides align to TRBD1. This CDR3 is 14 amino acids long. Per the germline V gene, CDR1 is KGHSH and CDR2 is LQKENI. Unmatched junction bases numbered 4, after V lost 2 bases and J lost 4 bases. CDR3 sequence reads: CASSPAGGVTEAFF. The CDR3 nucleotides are TGTGCCAGCTCACCAGCAGGGGGAGTCACTGAAGCTTTCTTT.

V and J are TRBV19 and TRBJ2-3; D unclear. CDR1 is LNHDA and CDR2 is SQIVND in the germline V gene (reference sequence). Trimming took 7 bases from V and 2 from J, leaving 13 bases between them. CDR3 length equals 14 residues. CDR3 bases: TGTGCCAGTACGTGGCACAAAGACACAGATACGCAGTATTTT. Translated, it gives CASTWHKDTDTQYF.

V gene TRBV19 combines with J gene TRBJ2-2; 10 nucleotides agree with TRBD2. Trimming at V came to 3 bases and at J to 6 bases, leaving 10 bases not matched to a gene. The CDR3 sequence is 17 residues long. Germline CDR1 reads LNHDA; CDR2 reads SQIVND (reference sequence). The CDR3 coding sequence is TGTGCCAGTAGTATCAGGGCTAGCGGGAGTCGGGCCGGGGAGCTGTTTTTT. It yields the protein CASSIRASGSRAGELFF.

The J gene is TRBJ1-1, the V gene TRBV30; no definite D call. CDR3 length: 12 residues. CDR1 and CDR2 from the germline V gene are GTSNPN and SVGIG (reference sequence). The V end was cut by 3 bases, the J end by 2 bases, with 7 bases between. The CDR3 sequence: CAWRADNTEAFF. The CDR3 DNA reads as TGTGCCTGGAGGGCGGATAACACTGAAGCTTTCTTT.

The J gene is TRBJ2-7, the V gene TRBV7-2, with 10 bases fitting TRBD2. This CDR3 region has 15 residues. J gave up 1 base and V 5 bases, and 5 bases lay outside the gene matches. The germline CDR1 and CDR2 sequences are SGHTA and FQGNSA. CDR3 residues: CASSRQREGSYEQYF. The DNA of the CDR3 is TGTGCCAGCAGCAGACAGCGGGAGGGATCCTACGAGCAGTACTTC.

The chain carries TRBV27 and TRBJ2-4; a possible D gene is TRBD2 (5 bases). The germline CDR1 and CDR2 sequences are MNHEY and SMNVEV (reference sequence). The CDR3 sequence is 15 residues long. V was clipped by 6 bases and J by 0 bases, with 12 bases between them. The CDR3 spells CASRPQDLAKNIQYF. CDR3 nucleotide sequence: TGTGCCAGCAGACCCCAGGACTTAGCCAAAAACATTCAGTACTTC.

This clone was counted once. CDR3 in DNA: TGTGCCAGCCACCGGGACAGGGCCTCAGATACGCAGTATTTT. This translates into CASHRDRASDTQYF. The chain is built from TRBV27 and TRBJ2-3, with 9 bases matching TRBD1. The J segment lost 4 bases and the V segment lost 8 bases, leaving 7 bases of the junction unmatched. CDR3 size: 14 residues. Looked up from germline, CDR1 is MNHEY and CDR2 is SMNVEV (reference sequence).

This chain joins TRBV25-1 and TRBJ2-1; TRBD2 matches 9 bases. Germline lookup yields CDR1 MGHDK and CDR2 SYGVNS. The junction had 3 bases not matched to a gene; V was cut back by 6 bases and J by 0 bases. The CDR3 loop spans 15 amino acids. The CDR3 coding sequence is TGTGCCAGCAGGAGCGGGAGGTCCTCCTACAATGAGCAGTTCTTC. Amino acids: CASRSGRSSYNEQFF.

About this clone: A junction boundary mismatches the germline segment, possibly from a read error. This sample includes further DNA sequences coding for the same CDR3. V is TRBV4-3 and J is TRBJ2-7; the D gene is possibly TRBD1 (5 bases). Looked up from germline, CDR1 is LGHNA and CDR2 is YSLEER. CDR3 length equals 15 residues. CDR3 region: CASSQAKSGTYEQYF. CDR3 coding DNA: TGCGCCAGCAGTCAAGCGAAATCAGGGACCTACGAGCAGTACTTC.

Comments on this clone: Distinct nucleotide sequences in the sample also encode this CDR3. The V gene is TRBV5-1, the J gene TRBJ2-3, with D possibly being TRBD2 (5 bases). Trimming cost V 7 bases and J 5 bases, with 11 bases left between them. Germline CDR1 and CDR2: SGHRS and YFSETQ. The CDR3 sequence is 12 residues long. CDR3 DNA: TGCGCCAGCTCTACCGGGAAAGATACGCAGTATTTT. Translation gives CASSTGKDTQYF.

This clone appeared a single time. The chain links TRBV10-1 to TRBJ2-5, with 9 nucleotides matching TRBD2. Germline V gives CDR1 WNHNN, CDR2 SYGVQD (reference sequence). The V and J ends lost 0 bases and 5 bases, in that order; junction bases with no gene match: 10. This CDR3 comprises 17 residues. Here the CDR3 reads CASSESTTAGGLETQYF. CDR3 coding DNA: TGCGCCAGCAGTGAGTCGACAACGGCGGGAGGGCTGGAGACCCAGTACTTC.

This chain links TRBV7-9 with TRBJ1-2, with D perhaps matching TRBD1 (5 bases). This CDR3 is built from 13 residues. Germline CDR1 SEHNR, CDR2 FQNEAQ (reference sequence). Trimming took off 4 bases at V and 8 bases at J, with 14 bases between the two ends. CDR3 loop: CASSYGTPGGYTF. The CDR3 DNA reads TGTGCCAGCAGCTACGGGACTCCCGGCGGCTACACCTTC. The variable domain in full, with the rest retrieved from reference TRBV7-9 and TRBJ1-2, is DTGVSQNPRHKITKRGQNVTFRCDPISEHNRLYWYRQTLGQGPEFLTYFQNEAQLEKSRLLSDRFSAERPKGSFSTLEIQRTEQGDSAMYLCASSYGTPGGYTFGSGTRLTVV.

The CDR3 nucleotides are TGTGCCAGCAGTGAGCGGTCCAGGGGGCGGAACGAGCAGTACTTC. Its protein is CASSERSRGRNEQYF. The rearrangement joins TRBV25-1 to TRBJ2-7, with 8 bases matching TRBD1. The CDR3 length is 15 residues. Trimming at V came to 3 bases and at J to 5 bases, leaving 9 bases not matched to a gene. Looked up from germline, CDR1 is MGHDK and CDR2 is SYGVNS.

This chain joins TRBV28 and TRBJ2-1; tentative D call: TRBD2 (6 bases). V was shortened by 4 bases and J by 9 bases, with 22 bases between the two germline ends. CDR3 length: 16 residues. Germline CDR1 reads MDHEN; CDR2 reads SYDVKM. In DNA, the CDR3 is TGTGCCAGCAGTTCCCGGGAGACTAGTCTTTCAAGTGAGCAGTTCTTC. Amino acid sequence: CASSSRETSLSSEQFF.